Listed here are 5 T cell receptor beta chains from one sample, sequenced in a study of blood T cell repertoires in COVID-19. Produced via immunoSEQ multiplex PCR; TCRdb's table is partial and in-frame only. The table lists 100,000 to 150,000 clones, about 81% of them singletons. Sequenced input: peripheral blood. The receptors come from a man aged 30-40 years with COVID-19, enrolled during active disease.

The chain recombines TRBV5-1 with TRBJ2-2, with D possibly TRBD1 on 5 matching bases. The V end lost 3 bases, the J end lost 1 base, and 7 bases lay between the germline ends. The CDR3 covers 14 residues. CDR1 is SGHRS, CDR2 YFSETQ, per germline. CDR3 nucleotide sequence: TGCGCCAGCAGCTATGACAGGAACACCGGGGAGCTGTTTTTT. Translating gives CASSYDRNTGELFF.

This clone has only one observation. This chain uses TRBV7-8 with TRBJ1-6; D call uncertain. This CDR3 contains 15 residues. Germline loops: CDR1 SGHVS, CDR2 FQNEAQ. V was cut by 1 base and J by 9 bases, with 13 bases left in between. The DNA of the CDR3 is TGTGCCAGCAGCTTAGGAAGTGGGCACACTTCACCCCTCCACTTT. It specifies CASSLGSGHTSPLHF.

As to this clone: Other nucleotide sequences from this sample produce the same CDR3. The CDR3 spells CATSRGNTEAFF. In nucleotides, the CDR3 is TGTGCCACCAGTCGGGGGAACACTGAAGCTTTCTTT. The V and J genes are TRBV24-1 and TRBJ1-1; D uncertain. Germline V gene sequence: CDR1 KGHDR, CDR2 SFDVKD. The CDR3 covers 12 residues. V lost 6 bases, J lost 1 base, and 5 bases lay in between.

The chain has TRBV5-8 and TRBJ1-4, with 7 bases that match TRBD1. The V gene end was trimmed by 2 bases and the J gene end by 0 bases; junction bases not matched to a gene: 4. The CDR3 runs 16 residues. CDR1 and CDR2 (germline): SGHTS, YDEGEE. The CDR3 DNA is TGTGCCAGCAGCTTTGGGACAGACGCAACTAATGAAAAACTGTTTTTT. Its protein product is CASSFGTDATNEKLFF.

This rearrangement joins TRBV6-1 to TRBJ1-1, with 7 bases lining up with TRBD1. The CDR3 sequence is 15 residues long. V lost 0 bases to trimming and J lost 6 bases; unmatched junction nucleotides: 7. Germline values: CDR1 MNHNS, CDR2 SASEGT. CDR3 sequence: CASSEAVTGSSEAFF. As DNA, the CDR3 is TGTGCCAGCAGTGAAGCAGTGACAGGGAGTTCTGAAGCTTTCTTT.